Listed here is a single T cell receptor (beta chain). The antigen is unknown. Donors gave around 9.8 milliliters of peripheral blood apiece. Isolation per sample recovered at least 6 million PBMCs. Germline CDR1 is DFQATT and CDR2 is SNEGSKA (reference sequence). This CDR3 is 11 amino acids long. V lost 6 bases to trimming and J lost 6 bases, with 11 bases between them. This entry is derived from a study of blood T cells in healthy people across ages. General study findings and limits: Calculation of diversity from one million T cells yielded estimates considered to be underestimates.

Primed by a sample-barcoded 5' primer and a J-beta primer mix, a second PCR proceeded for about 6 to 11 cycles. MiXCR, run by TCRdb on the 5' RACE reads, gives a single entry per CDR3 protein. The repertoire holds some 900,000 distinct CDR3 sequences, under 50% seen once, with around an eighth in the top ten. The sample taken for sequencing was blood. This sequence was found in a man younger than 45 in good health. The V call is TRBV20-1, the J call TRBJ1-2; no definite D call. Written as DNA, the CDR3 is TGCAGTGCCCCTAACAACGATGGCTACACCTTC. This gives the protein CSAPNNDGYTF.